This entry describes one TCR beta chain. Its antigen is still unknown. A junction boundary mismatches the germline segment, possibly from a read error. This entry comes from a study of T cell repertoires in cytomegalovirus infection. Across the study: Public TCR beta signature analysis indicated the presence of both CMV infection and matching HLA type.

This CDR3 spans 16 amino acids. Germline-derived CDR1 and CDR2 are LNHDA and SQIVND (reference sequence). TCRdb passed the reads through MiXCR, listing each CDR3 protein once. The table lists approximately 910,000 distinct CDR3 sequences, roughly 31% of them singletons. The material was cultured CD8+ T cells from PBMCs, obtained from culture after CMV antigen stimulation. The chain couples TRBV19 to TRBJ2-2, with D maybe TRBD2 (5 bases). The sequence was collected from a human donor in good health (CMV status not recorded). Some clones in this sample may be carry-over from other donors' samples. The chain's CDR3 is CASSIVPLDYTGELFF. The CDR3 DNA sequence: TGTGCTAGTAGTATAGTCCCACTAGATTACACCGGGGAGCTGTTTTTT.